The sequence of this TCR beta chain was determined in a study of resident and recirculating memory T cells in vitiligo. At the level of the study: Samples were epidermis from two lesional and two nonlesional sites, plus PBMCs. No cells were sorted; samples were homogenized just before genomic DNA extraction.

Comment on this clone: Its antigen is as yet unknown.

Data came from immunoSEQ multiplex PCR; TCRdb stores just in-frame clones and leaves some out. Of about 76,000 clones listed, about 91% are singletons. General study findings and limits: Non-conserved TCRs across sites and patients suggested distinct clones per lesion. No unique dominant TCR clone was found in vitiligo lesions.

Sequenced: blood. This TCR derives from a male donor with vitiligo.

For the CDR3, the DNA is TGTGCCAGCAGTGCCGGGACTAGCGGGAGGACGAGCTCCTACGAGCAGTACTTC. The encoded protein is CASSAGTSGRTSSYEQYF. The chain has TRBV2 and TRBJ2-7; 15 bases are a match to TRBD2. Germline CDR1 SNHLY, CDR2 FYNNEI. J gave up 0 bases and V 4 bases, and 7 bases lay outside the gene matches. The CDR3 totals 18 residues.